The sequence of this T cell receptor (beta chain) was determined in a study of memory CD4+ T cells and cytomegalovirus serostatus. In the study's own analysis: After removing out-of-frame reads, around 2 million distinct TCRbeta sequences remained. Some clones are missing from TCRdb's copy, which holds only in-frame ones; the method was immunoSEQ multiplex PCR. From that table come the V and J calls and clone size; the DNA was used to work out D and trimming. In the table there are 70,000 to 95,000 clones, 65% to 85% of which are singletons. Details on this clone: Antigen: not known.

Study-level points and caveats: Of approximately 160 reported CMV TCRbeta sequences, 65 to 85 were found in memory CD4+ repertoires.

CDR3 length: 15 amino acids. The ends lost 0 bases at V and 6 bases at J; junction bases unmatched: 7. Germline V lookup: CDR1 MNHNY, CDR2 SVGAGI (reference sequence). The sort gate was single viable CD3+CD4+CD8-CD45RO+ cells for memory CD4+ T cells. Total CD4+ T cells were enriched by CD4 positive selection. The sequenced sample consisted of memory CD4+ T cells from blood. This sequence was found in an adult in good health and CMV-seronegative. The genes are TRBV6-6 and TRBJ2-7; 8 positions match TRBD2. CDR3 sequence reads: CASSYSPSGHSEQYF. The CDR3 DNA reads as TGTGCCAGCAGTTACTCGCCTAGCGGGCACTCCGAGCAGTACTTC.